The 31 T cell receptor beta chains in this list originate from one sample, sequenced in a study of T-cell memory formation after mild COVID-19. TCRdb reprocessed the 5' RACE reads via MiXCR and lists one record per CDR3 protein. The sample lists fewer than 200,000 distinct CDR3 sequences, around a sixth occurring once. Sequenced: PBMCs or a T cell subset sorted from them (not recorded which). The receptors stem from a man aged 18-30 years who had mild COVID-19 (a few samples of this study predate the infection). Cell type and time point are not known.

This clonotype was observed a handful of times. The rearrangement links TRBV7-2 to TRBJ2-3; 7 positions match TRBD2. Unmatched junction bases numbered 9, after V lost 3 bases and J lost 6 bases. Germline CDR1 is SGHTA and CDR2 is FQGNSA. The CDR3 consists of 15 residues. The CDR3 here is CASSFSLAEGDTQYF. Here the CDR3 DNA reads TGTGCCAGCAGCTTTTCGCTAGCGGAGGGGGATACGCAGTATTTT.

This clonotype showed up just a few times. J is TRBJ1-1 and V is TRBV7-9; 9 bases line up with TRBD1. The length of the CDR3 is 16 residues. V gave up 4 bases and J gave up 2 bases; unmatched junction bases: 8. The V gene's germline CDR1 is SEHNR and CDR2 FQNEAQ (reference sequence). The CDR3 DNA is TGTGCCAGCAGCTCGCCCGGGACAGGGAAAAACACTGAAGCTTTCTTT. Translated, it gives CASSSPGTGKNTEAFF.

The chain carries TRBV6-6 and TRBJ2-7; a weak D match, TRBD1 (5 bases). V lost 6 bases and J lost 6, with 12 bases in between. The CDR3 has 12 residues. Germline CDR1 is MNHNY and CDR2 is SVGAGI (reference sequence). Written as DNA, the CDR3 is TGTGCCAGCAGCCCCTTAAGGGGCGAGCAGTACTTC. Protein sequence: CASSPLRGEQYF.

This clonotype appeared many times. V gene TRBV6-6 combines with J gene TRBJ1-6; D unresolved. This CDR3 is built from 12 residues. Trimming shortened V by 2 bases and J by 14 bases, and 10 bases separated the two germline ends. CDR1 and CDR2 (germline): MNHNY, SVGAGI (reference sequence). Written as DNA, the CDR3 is TGTGCCAGCAGTTACGATGATCCGTCCCTCCACTTT. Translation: CASSYDDPSLHF.

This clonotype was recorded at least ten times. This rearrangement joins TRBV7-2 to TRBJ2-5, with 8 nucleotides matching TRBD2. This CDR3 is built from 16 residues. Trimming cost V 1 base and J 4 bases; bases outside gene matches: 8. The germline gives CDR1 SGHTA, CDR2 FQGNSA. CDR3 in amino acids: CASSLGGSGVGETQYF. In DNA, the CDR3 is TGTGCCAGCAGCTTAGGTGGTAGCGGGGTGGGAGAGACCCAGTACTTC.

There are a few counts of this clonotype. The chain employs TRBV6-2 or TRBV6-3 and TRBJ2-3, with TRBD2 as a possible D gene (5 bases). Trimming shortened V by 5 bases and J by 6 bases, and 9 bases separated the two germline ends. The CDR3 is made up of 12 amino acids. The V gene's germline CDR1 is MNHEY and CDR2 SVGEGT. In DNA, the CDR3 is TGTGCCAGCAGTAGTCGGAGGGATACGCAGTATTTT. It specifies CASSSRRDTQYF.

The CDR3: CASSRTSGSYNEQFF. The CDR3 DNA sequence: TGTGCCAGCAGCCGAACTAGCGGGAGTTACAATGAGCAGTTCTTC. The chain carries TRBV12-3 or TRBV12-4 and TRBJ2-1, with 11 bases matching TRBD2. The CDR3 covers 15 residues. V shed 6 bases, J shed 4 bases, and the junction held 5 bases outside the gene matches.

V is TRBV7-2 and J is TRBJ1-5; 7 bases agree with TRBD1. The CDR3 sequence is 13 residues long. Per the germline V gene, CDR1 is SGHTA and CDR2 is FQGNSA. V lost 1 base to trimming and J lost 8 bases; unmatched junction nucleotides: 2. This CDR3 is CASSLVRGEPQHF. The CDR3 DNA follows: TGTGCCAGCAGCTTAGTCAGGGGGGAGCCCCAGCATTTT. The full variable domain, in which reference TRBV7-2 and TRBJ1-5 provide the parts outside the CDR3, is GAGVSQSPSNKVTEKGKDVELRCDPISGHTALYWYRQSLGQGLEFLIYFQGNSAPDKSGLPSDRFSAERTGGSVSTLTIQRTQQEDSAVYLCASSLVRGEPQHFGDGTRLSIL.

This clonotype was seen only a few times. CDR3 region: CSVGDRGSPLHF. The CDR3 DNA is TGCAGCGTCGGAGACAGAGGCTCACCCCTCCACTTT. The chain carries TRBV29-1 and TRBJ1-6; tentatively, D is TRBD1 (5 bases). Trimming stripped 6 bases from V and 10 bases from J, with 13 bases between. Per germline, CDR1 SQVTM and CDR2 ANQGSEA. The CDR3 length is 12 residues.

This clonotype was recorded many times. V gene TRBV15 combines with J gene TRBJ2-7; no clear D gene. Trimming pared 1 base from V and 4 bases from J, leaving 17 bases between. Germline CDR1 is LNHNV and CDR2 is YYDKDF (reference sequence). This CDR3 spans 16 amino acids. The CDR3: CATSRVGWGSRYEQYF. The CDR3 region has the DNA TGTGCCACCAGCAGAGTAGGTTGGGGATCTCGGTACGAGCAGTACTTC.

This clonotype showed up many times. The CDR3 protein is CSAITSGSTDTQYF. CDR3 nucleotide sequence: TGCAGTGCTATAACCAGCGGTTCCACAGATACGCAGTATTTT. This chain uses TRBV20-1 with TRBJ2-3; a possible D gene is TRBD2 (5 bases). This CDR3 region has 14 residues. Trimming removed 4 bases at V and 2 bases at J, with 13 bases between. Looked up from germline, CDR1 is DFQATT and CDR2 is SNEGSKA (reference sequence).

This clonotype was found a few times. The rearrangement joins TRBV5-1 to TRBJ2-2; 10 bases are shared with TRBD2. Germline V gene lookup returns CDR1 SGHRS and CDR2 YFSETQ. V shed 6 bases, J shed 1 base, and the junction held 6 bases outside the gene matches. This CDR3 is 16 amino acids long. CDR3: CASKASGGENTGELFF. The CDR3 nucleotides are TGCGCCAGCAAGGCTAGCGGGGGAGAGAACACCGGGGAGCTGTTTTTT.

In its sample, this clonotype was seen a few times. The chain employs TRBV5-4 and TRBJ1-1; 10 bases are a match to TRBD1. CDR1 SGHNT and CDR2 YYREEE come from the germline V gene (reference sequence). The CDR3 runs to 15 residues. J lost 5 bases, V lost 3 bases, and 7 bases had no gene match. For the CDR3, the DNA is TGTGCCAGCAGCTCCCGGGACAGGGGTCGAACTGAAGCTTTCTTT. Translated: CASSSRDRGRTEAFF.

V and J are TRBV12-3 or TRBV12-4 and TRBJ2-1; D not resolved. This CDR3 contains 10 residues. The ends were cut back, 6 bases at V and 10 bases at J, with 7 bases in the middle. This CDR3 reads CASSRFEQFF. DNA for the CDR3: TGTGCCAGCAGCCGTTTCGAGCAGTTCTTC.

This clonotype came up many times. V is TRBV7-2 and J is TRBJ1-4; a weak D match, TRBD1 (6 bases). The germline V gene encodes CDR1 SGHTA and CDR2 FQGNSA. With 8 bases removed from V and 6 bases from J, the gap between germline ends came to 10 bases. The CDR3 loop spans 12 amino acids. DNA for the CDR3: TGTGCCAGCGGACAGTTCCATGAAAAACTGTTTTTT. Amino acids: CASGQFHEKLFF.

Written as DNA, the CDR3 is TGCGCCAGCAGCCAAGATGTCCGCAATCAGCCCCAGCATTTT. This encodes CASSQDVRNQPQHF. The chain combines TRBV4-3 with TRBJ1-5; no reliable D call. Per the germline V gene, CDR1 is LGHNA and CDR2 is YSLEER. The CDR3 has 14 amino acids. Trimming removed 0 bases from V and 2 bases from J, with 5 bases in between.

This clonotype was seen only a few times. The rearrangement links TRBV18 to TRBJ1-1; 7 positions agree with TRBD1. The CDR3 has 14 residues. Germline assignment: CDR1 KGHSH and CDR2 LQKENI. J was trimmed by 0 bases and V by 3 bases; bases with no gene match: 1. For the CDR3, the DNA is TGTGCCAGCTCACCGGGACAGATGAACACTGAAGCTTTCTTT. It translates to CASSPGQMNTEAFF.

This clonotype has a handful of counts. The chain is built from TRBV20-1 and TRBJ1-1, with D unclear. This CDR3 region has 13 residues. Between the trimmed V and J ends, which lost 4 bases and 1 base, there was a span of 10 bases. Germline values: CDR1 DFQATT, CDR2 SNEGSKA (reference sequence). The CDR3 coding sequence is TGCAGTGCTATGTCGGGCCGGAACACTGAAGCTTTCTTT. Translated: CSAMSGRNTEAFF.

This CDR3 reads CASSSWTSGGRRAGEQYF. The DNA of the CDR3 is TGTGCCAGCAGTTCCTGGACTAGCGGGGGCCGAAGAGCAGGCGAGCAGTACTTC. The V call is TRBV6-2 or TRBV6-3, the J call TRBJ2-7; 13 bases are a match to TRBD2. The CDR3 spans 18 residues. CDR1 is MNHEY, CDR2 SVGEGT, per germline. V shed 4 bases and J 6 bases; nucleotides not matched to a gene: 15.

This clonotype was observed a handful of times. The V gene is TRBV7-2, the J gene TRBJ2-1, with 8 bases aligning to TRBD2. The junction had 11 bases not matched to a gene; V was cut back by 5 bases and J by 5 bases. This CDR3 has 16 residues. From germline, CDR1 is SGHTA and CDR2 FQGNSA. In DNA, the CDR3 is TGTGCCAGCAGCCGAGCGTTGGTAGCGGGGAACAATGAGCAGTTCTTC. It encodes CASSRALVAGNNEQFF.

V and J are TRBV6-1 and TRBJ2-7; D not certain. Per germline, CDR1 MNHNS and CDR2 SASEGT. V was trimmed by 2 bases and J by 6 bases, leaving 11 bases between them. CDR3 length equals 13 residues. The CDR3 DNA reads TGTGCCAGCAGTGAACTCGGCACCAGCGAGCAGTACGTC. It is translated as CASSELGTSEQYV.

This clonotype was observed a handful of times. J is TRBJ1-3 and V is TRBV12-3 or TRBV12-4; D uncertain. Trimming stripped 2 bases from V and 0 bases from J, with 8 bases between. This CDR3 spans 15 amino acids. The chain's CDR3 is CASSLTVGSGNTIYF. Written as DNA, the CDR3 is TGTGCCAGCAGTTTAACAGTCGGCTCTGGAAACACCATATATTTT.

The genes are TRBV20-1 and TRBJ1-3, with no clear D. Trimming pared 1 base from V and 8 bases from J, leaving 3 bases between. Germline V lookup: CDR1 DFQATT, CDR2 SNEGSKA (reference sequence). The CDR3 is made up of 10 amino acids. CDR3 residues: CSARADTIYF. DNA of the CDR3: TGCAGTGCTAGAGCGGACACCATATATTTT.

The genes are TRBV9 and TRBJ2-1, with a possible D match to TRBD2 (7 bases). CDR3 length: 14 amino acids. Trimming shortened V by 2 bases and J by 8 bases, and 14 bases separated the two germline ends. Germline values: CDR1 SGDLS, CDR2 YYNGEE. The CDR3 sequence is CASSVGRGDDEQFF. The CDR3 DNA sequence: TGTGCCAGCAGCGTTGGGAGGGGGGACGATGAGCAGTTCTTC. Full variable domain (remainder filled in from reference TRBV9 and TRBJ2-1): DSGVTQTPKHLITATGQRVTLRCSPRSGDLSVYWYQQSLDQGLQFLIQYYNGEERAKGNILERFSAQQFPDLHSELNLSSLELGDSALYFCASSVGRGDDEQFFGPGTRLTVL.

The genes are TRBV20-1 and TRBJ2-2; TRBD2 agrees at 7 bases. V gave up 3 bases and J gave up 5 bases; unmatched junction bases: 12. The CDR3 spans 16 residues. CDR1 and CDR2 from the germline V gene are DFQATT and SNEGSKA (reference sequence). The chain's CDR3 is CSARSSGRVGTGELFF. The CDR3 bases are TGCAGTGCTAGGTCCTCGGGGAGGGTCGGTACCGGGGAGCTGTTTTTT.

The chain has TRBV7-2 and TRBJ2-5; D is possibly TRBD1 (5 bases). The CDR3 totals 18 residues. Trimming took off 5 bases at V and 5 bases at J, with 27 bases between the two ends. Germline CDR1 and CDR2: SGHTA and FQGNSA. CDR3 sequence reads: CASSPITPLRGRVETQYF. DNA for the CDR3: TGTGCCAGCAGCCCCATAACCCCGTTGCGCGGCAGGGTGGAGACCCAGTACTTC.

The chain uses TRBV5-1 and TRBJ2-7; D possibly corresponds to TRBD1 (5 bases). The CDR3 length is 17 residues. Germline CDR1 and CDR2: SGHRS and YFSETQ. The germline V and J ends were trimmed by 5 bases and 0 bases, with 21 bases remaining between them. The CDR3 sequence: CASSPWFRGKGSYEQYF. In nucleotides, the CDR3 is TGCGCCAGCAGTCCTTGGTTTAGGGGTAAGGGCTCCTACGAGCAGTACTTC.

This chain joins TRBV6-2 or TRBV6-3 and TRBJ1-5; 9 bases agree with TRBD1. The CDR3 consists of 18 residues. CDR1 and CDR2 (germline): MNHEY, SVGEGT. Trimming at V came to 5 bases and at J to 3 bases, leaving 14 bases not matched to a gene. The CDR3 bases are TGTGCCAGCAGTAAACCGGGACAGGGATCGGTGTTCAATCAGCCCCAGCATTTT. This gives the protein CASSKPGQGSVFNQPQHF.

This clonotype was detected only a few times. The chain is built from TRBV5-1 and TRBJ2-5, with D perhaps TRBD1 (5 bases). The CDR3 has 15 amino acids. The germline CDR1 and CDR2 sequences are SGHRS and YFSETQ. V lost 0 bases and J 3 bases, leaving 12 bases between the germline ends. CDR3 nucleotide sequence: TGCGCCAGCAGCTTGGGGCCCGGCAGGGAAGAGACCCAGTACTTC. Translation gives CASSLGPGREETQYF.

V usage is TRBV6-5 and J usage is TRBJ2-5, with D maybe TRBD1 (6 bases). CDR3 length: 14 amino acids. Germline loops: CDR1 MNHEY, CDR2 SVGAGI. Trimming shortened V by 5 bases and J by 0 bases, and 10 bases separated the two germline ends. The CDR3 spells CASSLRDNQETQYF. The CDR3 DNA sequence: TGTGCCAGCAGTCTCCGGGACAACCAAGAGACCCAGTACTTC.

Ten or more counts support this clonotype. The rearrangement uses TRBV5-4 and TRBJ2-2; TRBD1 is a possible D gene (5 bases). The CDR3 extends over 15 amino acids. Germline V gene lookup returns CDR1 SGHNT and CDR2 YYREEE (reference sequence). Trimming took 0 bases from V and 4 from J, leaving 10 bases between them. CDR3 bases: TGTGCCAGCAGCTTGGCCAAGGGGTCCACCGGGGAGCTGTTTTTT. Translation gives CASSLAKGSTGELFF.